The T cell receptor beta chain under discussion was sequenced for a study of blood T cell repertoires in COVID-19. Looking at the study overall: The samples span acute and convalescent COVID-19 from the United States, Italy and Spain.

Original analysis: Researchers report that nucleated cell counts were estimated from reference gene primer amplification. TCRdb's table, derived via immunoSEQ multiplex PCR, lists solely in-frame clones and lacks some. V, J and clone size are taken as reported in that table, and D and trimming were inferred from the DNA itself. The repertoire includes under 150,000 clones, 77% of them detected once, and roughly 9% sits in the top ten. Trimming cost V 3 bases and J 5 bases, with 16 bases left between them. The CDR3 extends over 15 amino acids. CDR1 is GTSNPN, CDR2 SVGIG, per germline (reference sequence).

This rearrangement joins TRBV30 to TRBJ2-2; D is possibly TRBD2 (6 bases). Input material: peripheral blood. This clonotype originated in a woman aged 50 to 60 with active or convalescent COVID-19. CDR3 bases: TGTGCCTGGAGGGCCAGGGAGGTCGTGACCGGGGAGCTGTTTTTT. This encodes CAWRAREVVTGELFF.